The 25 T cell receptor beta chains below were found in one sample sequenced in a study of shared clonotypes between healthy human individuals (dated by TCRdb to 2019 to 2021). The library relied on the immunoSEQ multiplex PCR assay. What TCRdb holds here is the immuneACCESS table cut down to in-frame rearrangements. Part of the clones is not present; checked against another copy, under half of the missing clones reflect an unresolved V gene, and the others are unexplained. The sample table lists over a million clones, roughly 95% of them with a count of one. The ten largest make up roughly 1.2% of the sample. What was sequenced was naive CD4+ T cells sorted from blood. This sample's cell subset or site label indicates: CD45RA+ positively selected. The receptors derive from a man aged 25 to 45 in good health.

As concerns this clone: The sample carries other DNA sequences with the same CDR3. The CDR3 protein is CASSLAGAGTEAFF. CDR3 DNA sequence: TGCGCCAGCAGCTTGGCAGGGGCCGGAACTGAAGCTTTCTTT. The chain links TRBV5-1 to TRBJ1-1; D possibly corresponds to TRBD1 (6 bases). Germline lookup yields CDR1 SGHRS and CDR2 YFSETQ. This CDR3 is 14 amino acids long. Between the trimmed V and J ends, which lost 0 bases and 5 bases, there was a span of 11 bases.

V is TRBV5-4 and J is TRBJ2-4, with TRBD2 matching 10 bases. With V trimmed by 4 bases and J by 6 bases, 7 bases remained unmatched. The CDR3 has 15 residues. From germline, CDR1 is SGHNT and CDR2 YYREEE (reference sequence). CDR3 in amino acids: CASSQRAGGPNIQYF. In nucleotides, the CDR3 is TGTGCCAGCAGCCAACGAGCGGGAGGGCCAAACATTCAGTACTTC.

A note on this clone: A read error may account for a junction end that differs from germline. CDR3 sequence (DNA): TGTGCTAGCAGCCCGGGACAGGGGGCCACTGAAGCTTTCTTT. It encodes CASSPGQGATEAFF. The genes are TRBV7-7 and TRBJ1-1; 12 nucleotides match TRBD1. In germline, CDR1 is SSHAT, CDR2 FNYEAQ (reference sequence). CDR3 length: 14 amino acids.

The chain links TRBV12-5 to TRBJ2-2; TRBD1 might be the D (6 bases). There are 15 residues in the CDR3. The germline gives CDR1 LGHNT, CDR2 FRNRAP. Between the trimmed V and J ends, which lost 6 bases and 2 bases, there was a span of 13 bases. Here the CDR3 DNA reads TGTGCTAGTGGAAGCGGACAGCTAAACACCGGGGAGCTGTTTTTT. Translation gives CASGSGQLNTGELFF.

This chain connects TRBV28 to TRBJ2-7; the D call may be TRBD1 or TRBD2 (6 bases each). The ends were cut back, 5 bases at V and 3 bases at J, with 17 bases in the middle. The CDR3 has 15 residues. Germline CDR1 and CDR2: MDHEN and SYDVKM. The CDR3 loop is CASSPLGGTLYEQYF. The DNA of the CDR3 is TGTGCCAGCAGTCCCCTAGGGGGGACCCTCTACGAGCAGTACTTC.

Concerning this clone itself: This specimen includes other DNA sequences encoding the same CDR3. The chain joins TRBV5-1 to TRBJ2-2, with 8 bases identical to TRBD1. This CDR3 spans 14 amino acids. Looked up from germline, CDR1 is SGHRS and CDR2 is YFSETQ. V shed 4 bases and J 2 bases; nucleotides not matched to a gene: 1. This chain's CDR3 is CASSGTGNTGELFF. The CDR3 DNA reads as TGCGCCAGCAGCGGGACAGGTAACACCGGGGAGCTGTTTTTT. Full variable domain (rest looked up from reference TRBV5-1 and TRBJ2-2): KAGVTQTPRYLIKTRGQQVTLSCSPISGHRSVSWYQQTPGQGLQFLFEYFSETQRNKGNFPGRFSGRQFSNSRSEMNVSTLELGDSALYLCASSGTGNTGELFFGEGSRLTVL.

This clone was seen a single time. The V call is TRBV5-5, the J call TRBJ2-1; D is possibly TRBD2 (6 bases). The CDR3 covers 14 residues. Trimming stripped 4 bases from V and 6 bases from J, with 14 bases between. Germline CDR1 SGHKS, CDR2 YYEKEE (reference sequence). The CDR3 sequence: CASSGTSGSNEQFF. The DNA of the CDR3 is TGTGCCAGCAGCGGGACTTCGGGTAGCAATGAGCAGTTCTTC.

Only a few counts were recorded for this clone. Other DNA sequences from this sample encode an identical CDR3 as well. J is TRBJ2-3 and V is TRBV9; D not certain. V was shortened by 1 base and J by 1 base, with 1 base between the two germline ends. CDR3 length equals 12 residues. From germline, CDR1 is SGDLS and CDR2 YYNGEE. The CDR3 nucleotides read TGTGCCAGCAGCGTACGCACAGATACGCAGTATTTT. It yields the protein CASSVRTDTQYF. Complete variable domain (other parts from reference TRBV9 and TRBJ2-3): DSGVTQTPKHLITATGQRVTLRCSPRSGDLSVYWYQQSLDQGLQFLIQYYNGEERAKGNILERFSAQQFPDLHSELNLSSLELGDSALYFCASSVRTDTQYFGPGTRLTVL.

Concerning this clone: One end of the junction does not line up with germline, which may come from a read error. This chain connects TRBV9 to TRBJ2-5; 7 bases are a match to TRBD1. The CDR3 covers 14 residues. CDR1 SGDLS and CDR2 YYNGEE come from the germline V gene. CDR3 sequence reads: CASSVGQGQGTQYF. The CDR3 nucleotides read TGTGCCAGCAGCGTAGGACAGGGTCAAGGGACCCAGTACTTC.

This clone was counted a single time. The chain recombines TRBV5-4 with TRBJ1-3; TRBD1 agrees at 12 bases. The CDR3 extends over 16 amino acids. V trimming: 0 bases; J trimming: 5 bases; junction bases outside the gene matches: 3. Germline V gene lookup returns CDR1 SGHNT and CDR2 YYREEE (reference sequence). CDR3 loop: CASSLGGQGARNTIYF. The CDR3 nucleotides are TGTGCCAGCAGCTTGGGGGGACAGGGGGCGAGAAACACCATATATTTT.

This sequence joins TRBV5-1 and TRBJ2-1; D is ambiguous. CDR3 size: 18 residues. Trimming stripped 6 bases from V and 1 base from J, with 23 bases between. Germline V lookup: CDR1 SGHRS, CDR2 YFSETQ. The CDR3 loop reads CASTSGIASFGSYNEQFF. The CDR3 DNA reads TGCGCCAGCACCTCCGGAATTGCGTCCTTTGGGTCCTACAATGAGCAGTTCTTC. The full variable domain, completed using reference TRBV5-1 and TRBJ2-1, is KAGVTQTPRYLIKTRGQQVTLSCSPISGHRSVSWYQQTPGQGLQFLFEYFSETQRNKGNFPGRFSGRQFSNSRSEMNVSTLELGDSALYLCASTSGIASFGSYNEQFFGPGTRLTVL.

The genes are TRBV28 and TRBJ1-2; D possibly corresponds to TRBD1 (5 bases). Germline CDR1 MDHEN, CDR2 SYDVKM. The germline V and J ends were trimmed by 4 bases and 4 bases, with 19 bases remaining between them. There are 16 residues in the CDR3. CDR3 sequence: CASSSPGTEASYGYTF. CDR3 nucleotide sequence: TGTGCCAGCAGTTCACCGGGGACGGAGGCAAGCTATGGCTACACCTTC.

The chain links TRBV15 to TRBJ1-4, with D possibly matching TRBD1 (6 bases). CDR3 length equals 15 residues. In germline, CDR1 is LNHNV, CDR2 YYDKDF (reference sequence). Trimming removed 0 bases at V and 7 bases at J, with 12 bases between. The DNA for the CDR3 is TGTGCCACCAGCAGAGAACCCAGGGGATCTGAAAAACTGTTTTTT. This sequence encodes CATSREPRGSEKLFF.

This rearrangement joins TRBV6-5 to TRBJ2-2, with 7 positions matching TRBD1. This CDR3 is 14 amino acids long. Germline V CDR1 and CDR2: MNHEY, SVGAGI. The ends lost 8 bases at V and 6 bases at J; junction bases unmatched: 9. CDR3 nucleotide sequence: TGTGCCAGCTCCCCGGGACAGCAATCCGGGGAGCTGTTTTTT. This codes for CASSPGQQSGELFF.

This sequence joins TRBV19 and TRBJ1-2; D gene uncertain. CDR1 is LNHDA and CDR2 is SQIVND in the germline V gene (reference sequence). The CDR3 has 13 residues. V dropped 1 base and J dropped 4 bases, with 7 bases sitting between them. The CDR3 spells CASSIVNGYGYTF. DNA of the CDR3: TGTGCCAGTAGTATAGTGAACGGCTATGGCTACACCTTC.

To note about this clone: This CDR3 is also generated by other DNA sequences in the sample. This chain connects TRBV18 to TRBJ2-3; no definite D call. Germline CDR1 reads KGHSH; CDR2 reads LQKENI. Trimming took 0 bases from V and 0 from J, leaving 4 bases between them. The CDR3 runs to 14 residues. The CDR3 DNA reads TGTGCCAGCTCACCACCGGCAAGCACAGATACGCAGTATTTT. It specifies CASSPPASTDTQYF.

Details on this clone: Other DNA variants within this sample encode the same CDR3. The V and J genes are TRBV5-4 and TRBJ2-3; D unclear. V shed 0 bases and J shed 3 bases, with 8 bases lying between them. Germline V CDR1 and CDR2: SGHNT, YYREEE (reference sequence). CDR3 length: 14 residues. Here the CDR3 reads CASSLGTGTDTQYF. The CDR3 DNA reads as TGTGCCAGCAGCTTGGGGACCGGGACAGATACGCAGTATTTT. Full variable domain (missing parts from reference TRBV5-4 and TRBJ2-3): ETGVTQSPTHLIKTRGQQVTLRCSSQSGHNTVSWYQQALGQGPQFIFQYYREEENGRGNFPPRFSGLQFPNYSSELNVNALELDDSALYLCASSLGTGTDTQYFGPGTRLTVL.

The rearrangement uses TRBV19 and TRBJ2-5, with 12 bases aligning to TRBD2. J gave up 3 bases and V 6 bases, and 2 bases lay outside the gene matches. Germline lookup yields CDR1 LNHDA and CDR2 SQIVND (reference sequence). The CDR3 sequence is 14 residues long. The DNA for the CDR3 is TGTGCCAGTAGGAGACTAGCGGGAGAAGAGACCCAGTACTTC. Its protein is CASRRLAGEETQYF.

CDR3 nucleotide sequence: TGCGCCAGCAGATCTCACGGACAGGGGAACACTGAAGCTTTCTTT. The encoded protein is CASRSHGQGNTEAFF. The rearrangement links TRBV5-1 to TRBJ1-1; 8 nucleotides match TRBD1. Germline values: CDR1 SGHRS, CDR2 YFSETQ. The junction had 7 bases not matched to a gene; V was cut back by 5 bases and J by 1 base. The CDR3 covers 15 residues.

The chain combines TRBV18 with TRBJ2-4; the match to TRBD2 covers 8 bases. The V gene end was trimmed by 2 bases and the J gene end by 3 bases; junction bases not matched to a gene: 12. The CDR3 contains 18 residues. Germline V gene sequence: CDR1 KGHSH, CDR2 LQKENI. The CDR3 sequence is CASSPISVLAGSKNIQYF. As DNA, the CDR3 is TGTGCCAGCTCACCAATATCCGTGCTAGCGGGCAGCAAAAACATTCAGTACTTC.

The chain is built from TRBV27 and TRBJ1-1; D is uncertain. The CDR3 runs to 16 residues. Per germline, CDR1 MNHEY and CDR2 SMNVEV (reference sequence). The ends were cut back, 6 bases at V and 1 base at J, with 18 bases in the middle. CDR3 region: CASRFNPSHRNTEAFF. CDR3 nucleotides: TGTGCCAGCAGGTTTAACCCGAGTCACAGGAACACTGAAGCTTTCTTT.

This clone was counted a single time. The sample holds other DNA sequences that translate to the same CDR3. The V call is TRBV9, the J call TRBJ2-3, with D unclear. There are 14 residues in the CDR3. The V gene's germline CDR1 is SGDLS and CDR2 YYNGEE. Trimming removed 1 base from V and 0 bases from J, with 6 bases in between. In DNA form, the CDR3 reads TGTGCCAGCAGCGTATCCGGTAGCACAGATACGCAGTATTTT. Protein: CASSVSGSTDTQYF.

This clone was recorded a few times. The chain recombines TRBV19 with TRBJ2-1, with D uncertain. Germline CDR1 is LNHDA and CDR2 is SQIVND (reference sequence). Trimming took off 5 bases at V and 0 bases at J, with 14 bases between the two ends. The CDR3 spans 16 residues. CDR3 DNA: TGTGCCAGTAGTTCCCTCGGCCACAGCTCCTACAATGAGCAGTTCTTC. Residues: CASSSLGHSSYNEQFF.

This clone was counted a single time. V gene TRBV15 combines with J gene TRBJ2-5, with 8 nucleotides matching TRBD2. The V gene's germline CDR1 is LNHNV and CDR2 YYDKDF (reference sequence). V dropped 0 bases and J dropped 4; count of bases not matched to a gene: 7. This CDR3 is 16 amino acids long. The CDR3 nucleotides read TGTGCCACCAGCAGAGAGAATAGCGGGATAGGAGAGACCCAGTACTTC. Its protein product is CATSRENSGIGETQYF.

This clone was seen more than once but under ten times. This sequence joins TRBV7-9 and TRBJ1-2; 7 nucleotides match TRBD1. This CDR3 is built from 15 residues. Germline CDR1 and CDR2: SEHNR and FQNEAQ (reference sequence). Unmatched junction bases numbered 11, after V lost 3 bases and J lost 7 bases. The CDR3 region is CASSFGDRSRVGYTF. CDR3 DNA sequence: TGTGCCAGCAGCTTTGGGGACAGATCCAGGGTTGGCTACACCTTC.